The 32 T cell receptor beta chains below were found in one sample sequenced in a study of T cell repertoires in cytomegalovirus infection. In TCRdb, the reads were re-called with MiXCR into one record per CDR3 protein. The sample shows hundreds of thousands of distinct CDR3 sequences, more than 20% of them seen only once. Source material: CD8+ T cells from PBMCs. The receptors derive from a human donor in good health (CMV status not recorded). Some clones in this sample may be carry-over from other donors' samples.

This CDR3 is CASSISAGGLTFF. The CDR3 bases are TGTGCCAGTAGTATTTCGGCGGGGGGCCTTACTTTCTTT. This sequence joins TRBV19 and TRBJ1-1; possibly TRBD1 for D (6 bases). V was shortened by 3 bases and J by 12 bases, with 17 bases between the two germline ends. The germline CDR1 and CDR2 sequences are LNHDA and SQIVND (reference sequence). The CDR3 spans 13 residues. The variable domain in full, with the rest retrieved from reference TRBV19 and TRBJ1-1, is DGGITQSPKYLFRKEGQNVTLSCEQNLNHDAMYWYRQDPGQGLRLIYYSQIVNDFQKGDIAEGYSVSREKKESFPLTVTSAQKNPTAFYLCASSISAGGLTFFGQGTRLTVV.

This clonotype was observed a few times. The chain recombines TRBV7-9 with TRBJ2-7; D call uncertain. The ends were cut back, 6 bases at V and 4 bases at J, with 7 bases in the middle. CDR1 and CDR2 from the germline V gene are SEHNR and FQNEAQ (reference sequence). CDR3 length equals 11 residues. This CDR3 is CASSDQYEQYF. The CDR3 coding sequence is TGTGCCAGCAGTGATCAGTACGAGCAGTACTTC.

This sequence joins TRBV20-1 and TRBJ2-2, with D perhaps assigned TRBD1 or TRBD2 (5 bases each). CDR1 is DFQATT and CDR2 is SNEGSKA in the germline V gene (reference sequence). Trimming removed 4 bases at V and 4 bases at J, with 16 bases between. The CDR3 loop spans 15 amino acids. Written as DNA, the CDR3 is TGCAGTGCTAACCCCCGGGACCGCCCCACCGGGGAGCTGTTTTTT. This sequence encodes CSANPRDRPTGELFF.

The V call is TRBV20-1, the J call TRBJ2-1, with 8 nucleotides matching TRBD1. V shed 2 bases, J shed 4 bases, and the junction held 7 bases outside the gene matches. The CDR3 covers 15 residues. Looked up from germline, CDR1 is DFQATT and CDR2 is SNEGSKA (reference sequence). CDR3 amino acids: CSARLPDRAYNEQFF. The CDR3 DNA reads TGCAGTGCTAGACTCCCGGACAGGGCATACAATGAGCAGTTCTTC.

The CDR3 here is CASSAEQGGMPNQPQHF. Here the CDR3 DNA reads TGTGCCAGCAGCGCTGAACAGGGGGGCATGCCCAATCAGCCCCAGCATTTT. This sequence joins TRBV2 and TRBJ1-5, with 8 bases aligning to TRBD1. The CDR3 covers 17 residues. The junction had 13 bases not matched to a gene; V was cut back by 6 bases and J by 3 bases. CDR1 SNHLY and CDR2 FYNNEI come from the germline V gene.

This clonotype came up a few times. This chain links TRBV19 with TRBJ1-5; weak D call: TRBD1 (6 bases). Germline CDR1 is LNHDA and CDR2 is SQIVND (reference sequence). Deletions cut 11 bases from V and 0 bases from J, with 11 bases between. The CDR3 consists of 13 residues. CDR3 amino acids: CASLGASNQPQHF. The CDR3 coding sequence is TGTGCCTCCCTGGGGGCTAGCAATCAGCCCCAGCATTTT.

V and J are TRBV6-6 and TRBJ2-7; 7 positions match TRBD1. V lost 0 bases to trimming and J lost 3 bases; unmatched junction nucleotides: 2. This CDR3 region has 14 residues. Looked up from germline, CDR1 is MNHNY and CDR2 is SVGAGI (reference sequence). In nucleotides, the CDR3 is TGTGCCAGCAGTTACTCGGGGACAGACTACGAGCAGTACGTC. Amino acid sequence: CASSYSGTDYEQYV.

This clonotype was counted many times. The V and J genes are TRBV7-2 and TRBJ2-5; tentatively, D is TRBD2 (6 bases). V shed 5 bases and J shed 4 bases, with 14 bases lying between them. Germline values: CDR1 SGHTA, CDR2 FQGNSA. The CDR3 totals 14 residues. The CDR3 DNA follows: TGTGCCAGCAGCAAGGAGGGGTTGCGAGAGACCCAGTACTTC. Its translation is CASSKEGLRETQYF.

The table lists this clonotype with many counts. This chain uses TRBV7-9 with TRBJ1-1, with D maybe TRBD1 (6 bases). V lost 5 bases, J lost 7 bases, and 23 bases lay in between. The CDR3 sequence is 16 residues long. Germline V gene data show CDR1 as SEHNR and CDR2 as FQNEAQ (reference sequence). The CDR3 nucleotides are TGTGCCAGCAGCCCCCTGGAAGGGGGGGAAGCATTTGAAGCTTTCTTT. As protein: CASSPLEGGEAFEAFF.

This clonotype occurred a few times. The gene calls are TRBV5-6 and TRBJ2-3; possibly TRBD2 for D (6 bases). CDR1 SGHDT and CDR2 YYEEEE come from the germline V gene. V was shortened by 10 bases and J by 0 bases, with 9 bases between the two germline ends. The CDR3 totals 12 residues. The CDR3 DNA reads TGTGCCTCGGGGGTTAGCACAGATACGCAGTATTTT. It codes for CASGVSTDTQYF.

The chain couples TRBV6-1 to TRBJ1-1; D gene ambiguous. Germline CDR1 reads MNHNS; CDR2 reads SASEGT. This CDR3 comprises 13 residues. The germline V and J ends were trimmed by 6 bases and 4 bases, with 12 bases remaining between them. The CDR3 protein is CASSLGFPTEAFF. The CDR3 DNA reads as TGTGCCAGCAGCTTGGGGTTTCCCACTGAAGCTTTCTTT.

This chain connects TRBV2 to TRBJ1-6; weak D call: TRBD1 (6 bases). Trimming left V 7 bases short and J 9 bases short, with 10 bases between. The CDR3 length is 12 residues. In germline, CDR1 is SNHLY, CDR2 FYNNEI. The CDR3 coding sequence is TGTGCCAGCAACAGGGAGGCTTCACCCCTCCACTTT. This codes for CASNREASPLHF.

This clonotype came up a few times. J is TRBJ1-2 and V is TRBV20-1; D remains ambiguous. V dropped 0 bases and J dropped 3 bases, with 8 bases sitting between them. Germline V gene sequence: CDR1 DFQATT, CDR2 SNEGSKA (reference sequence). The CDR3 loop spans 13 amino acids. The CDR3 bases are TGCAGTGCTAGAGATCTGGGTTACTATGGCTACACCTTC. Translation: CSARDLGYYGYTF.

J is TRBJ2-2 and V is TRBV20-1, with 8 nucleotides matching TRBD1. The CDR3 is 16 amino acids. Trimming at V came to 2 bases and at J to 8 bases, leaving 13 bases not matched to a gene. CDR1 and CDR2 (germline): DFQATT, SNEGSKA (reference sequence). As DNA, the CDR3 is TGCAGTGCTAGATTTGGGACAGGATCCCGTAGTGGGGAGCTGTTTTTT. Its protein product is CSARFGTGSRSGELFF.

The rearrangement links TRBV7-2 to TRBJ2-7; maybe TRBD1 (6 bases). V gave up 5 bases and J gave up 7 bases, with 12 bases separating them. This CDR3 comprises 12 residues. Germline V gene lookup returns CDR1 SGHTA and CDR2 FQGNSA. The CDR3 region is CASSRGQGEQYV. The DNA of the CDR3 is TGTGCCAGCAGCCGGGGACAAGGGGAGCAGTACGTC.

The CDR3 DNA sequence: TGCAGCGCCACCGGGACGGAAAACAACTATGGCTACACCTTC. Protein sequence: CSATGTENNYGYTF. The chain joins TRBV29-1 to TRBJ1-2; D perhaps matches TRBD1 (5 bases). CDR1 SQVTM and CDR2 ANQGSEA come from the germline V gene. This CDR3 is 14 amino acids long. V was trimmed by 7 bases and J by 2 bases, leaving 17 bases between them.

This clonotype occurred many times. The V and J genes are TRBV7-9 and TRBJ1-2, with 7 nucleotides matching TRBD1. Unmatched junction bases numbered 9, after V lost 4 bases and J lost 1 base. From germline, CDR1 is SEHNR and CDR2 FQNEAQ (reference sequence). The CDR3 is 16 amino acids. The CDR3, as DNA: TGTGCCAGCAGCTCCAGGACGGACAGGAATAACTATGGCTACACCTTC. This sequence encodes CASSSRTDRNNYGYTF.

This clonotype was observed many times. CDR3 residues: CASSAGTSGEQYV. CDR3 DNA sequence: TGTGCCAGCAGCGCCGGGACCTCGGGCGAGCAGTACGTC. The rearrangement joins TRBV9 to TRBJ2-7; either TRBD1 or TRBD2 may fit D (5 bases each). This CDR3 is 13 amino acids long. Germline V gene sequence: CDR1 SGDLS, CDR2 YYNGEE. V was pared by 3 bases and J by 6 bases, with 13 bases between.

The rearrangement joins TRBV6-5 to TRBJ2-2, with D maybe TRBD1 (6 bases). The germline CDR1 and CDR2 sequences are MNHEY and SVGAGI. The V end was cut by 0 bases, the J end by 3 bases, with 11 bases between. The CDR3 loop spans 16 amino acids. CDR3: CASSYSVGTYTGELFF. The CDR3 DNA sequence: TGTGCCAGCAGTTACTCGGTGGGGACATACACCGGGGAGCTGTTTTTT.

This clonotype occurred many times. The chain combines TRBV7-8 with TRBJ2-5; TRBD2 agrees at 14 bases. The V gene's germline CDR1 is SGHVS and CDR2 FQNEAQ. The junction had 12 bases not matched to a gene; V was cut back by 8 bases and J by 4 bases. The CDR3 contains 17 residues. In nucleotides, the CDR3 is TGTGCCAGCGGCCCCCCGGGACTAGCGGGGGCCGGAGAGACCCAGTACTTC. This gives the protein CASGPPGLAGAGETQYF.

This clonotype has only a few counts. This chain uses TRBV7-9 with TRBJ2-5, with D perhaps matching TRBD1 (5 bases). Germline V lookup: CDR1 SEHNR, CDR2 FQNEAQ (reference sequence). The CDR3 runs 17 residues. Trimming stripped 2 bases from V and 5 bases from J, with 21 bases between. The CDR3 DNA reads as TGTGCCAGCAGCTTAAGGGGATCGCCAGGTCCAAAGGAGACCCAGTACTTC. It codes for CASSLRGSPGPKETQYF. Filled out from reference TRBV7-9 and TRBJ2-5, the complete variable domain reads DTGVSQNPRHKITKRGQNVTFRCDPISEHNRLYWYRQTLGQGPEFLTYFQNEAQLEKSRLLSDRFSAERPKGSFSTLEIQRTEQGDSAMYLCASSLRGSPGPKETQYFGPGTRLLVL.

The chain has TRBV2 and TRBJ2-5; TRBD2 matches 7 bases. The CDR3 has 15 residues. From germline, CDR1 is SNHLY and CDR2 FYNNEI. The J segment lost 0 bases and the V segment lost 8 bases, leaving 9 bases of the junction unmatched. The CDR3 DNA follows: TGTGCCAGCGAAAGCGGGAAGGGGTACCAAGAGACCCAGTACTTC. Protein product: CASESGKGYQETQYF.

This clonotype was counted ten times or more. The chain couples TRBV3-1 to TRBJ2-2; 10 bases fit TRBD1. Germline V gene data show CDR1 as LGHDT and CDR2 as YNNKEL (reference sequence). The CDR3 runs to 15 residues. Trimming took 6 bases from V and 3 from J; bases not matched to a gene: 4. In nucleotides, the CDR3 is TGTGCCAGCAGTTACGGGACAGGGGACACCGGGGAGCTGTTTTTT. Its protein product is CASSYGTGDTGELFF.

This clonotype was picked up a small number of times. The chain couples TRBV14 to TRBJ2-1, with D unclear. The CDR3 loop spans 17 amino acids. Trimming removed 0 bases from V and 0 bases from J, with 12 bases in between. Germline CDR1 is SGHDN and CDR2 is FVKESK. The DNA of the CDR3 is TGTGCCAGCAGCCAAGACCTGTCCTTAAGCTCCTACAATGAGCAGTTCTTC. Its translation: CASSQDLSLSSYNEQFF.

This clonotype was found many times. The rearrangement links TRBV7-9 to TRBJ1-1; perhaps TRBD1 as D (5 bases). V was pared by 4 bases and J by 13 bases, with 13 bases between. This CDR3 has 11 amino acids. Germline V gene data show CDR1 as SEHNR and CDR2 as FQNEAQ (reference sequence). The CDR3 here is CASSSTGVFFF. CDR3 DNA: TGTGCCAGCAGCTCCACAGGTGTATTTTTCTTT.

This clonotype was recorded many times. The rearrangement links TRBV7-8 to TRBJ1-2, with D possibly TRBD1 on 5 matching bases. The ends were cut back, 4 bases at V and 1 base at J, with 16 bases in the middle. CDR1 SGHVS and CDR2 FQNEAQ come from the germline V gene. This CDR3 is built from 16 residues. The CDR3 here is CASSSPGDFFNYGYTF. The CDR3 DNA reads as TGTGCCAGCAGCTCCCCGGGGGATTTCTTTAACTATGGCTACACCTTC.

The rearrangement uses TRBV29-1 and TRBJ2-7; D ambiguous. Germline V gene lookup returns CDR1 SQVTM and CDR2 ANQGSEA. Trimming shortened V by 4 bases and J by 3 bases, and 19 bases separated the two germline ends. This CDR3 comprises 15 residues. In DNA, the CDR3 is TGCAGCGTTGGAAATATGGGCAGGAGAAACTACGAGCAGTACTTC. This gives the protein CSVGNMGRRNYEQYF.

The chain employs TRBV6-1 and TRBJ2-5; D not certain. Trimming left V 7 bases short and J 0 bases short, with 3 bases between. CDR1 and CDR2 from the germline V gene are MNHNS and SASEGT. This CDR3 spans 11 amino acids. Written as DNA, the CDR3 is TGTGCCAGCAACGACCAAGAGACCCAGTACTTC. It codes for CASNDQETQYF.

This clonotype was counted only a few times. The rearrangement joins TRBV6-2 or TRBV6-3 to TRBJ2-1, with 9 positions matching TRBD2. From germline, CDR1 is MNHEY and CDR2 SVGEGT. This CDR3 is built from 16 residues. V was clipped by 3 bases and J by 3 bases; unmatched bases: 6. CDR3 coding DNA: TGTGCCAGCAGTTATTCAGCGGGGGGTAACTACAATGAGCAGTTCTTC. Amino acids: CASSYSAGGNYNEQFF.

This clonotype turned up a few times. V gene TRBV6-6 combines with J gene TRBJ1-5; tentatively, D is TRBD1 (6 bases). The V and J ends lost 5 bases and 0 bases respectively, with 14 bases between them. The CDR3 totals 16 residues. CDR1 is MNHNY, CDR2 SVGAGI, per germline (reference sequence). This CDR3 reads CASSGDRTYSNQPQHF. CDR3 DNA sequence: TGTGCCAGCAGTGGCGACAGGACTTATAGCAATCAGCCCCAGCATTTT.

This chain joins TRBV5-6 and TRBJ2-7; D assignment may be TRBD1 or TRBD2 (5 bases each). The germline V gene has CDR1 SGHDT and CDR2 YYEEEE. Trimming shortened V by 1 base and J by 4 bases, and 9 bases separated the two germline ends. CDR3 size: 13 residues. CDR3 residues: CASSLRDGYEQYV. In nucleotides, the CDR3 is TGTGCCAGCAGCTTGCGGGACGGGTACGAGCAGTACGTC.

The J gene is TRBJ2-2, the V gene TRBV29-1, with unresolved D. V was cut by 3 bases and J by 4 bases, with 9 bases left in between. The CDR3 contains 13 residues. The germline V gene has CDR1 SQVTM and CDR2 ANQGSEA. For the CDR3, the DNA is TGCAGCGTTGATGTAACAGCCACCGGGGAGCTGTTTTTT. Amino acids: CSVDVTATGELFF.